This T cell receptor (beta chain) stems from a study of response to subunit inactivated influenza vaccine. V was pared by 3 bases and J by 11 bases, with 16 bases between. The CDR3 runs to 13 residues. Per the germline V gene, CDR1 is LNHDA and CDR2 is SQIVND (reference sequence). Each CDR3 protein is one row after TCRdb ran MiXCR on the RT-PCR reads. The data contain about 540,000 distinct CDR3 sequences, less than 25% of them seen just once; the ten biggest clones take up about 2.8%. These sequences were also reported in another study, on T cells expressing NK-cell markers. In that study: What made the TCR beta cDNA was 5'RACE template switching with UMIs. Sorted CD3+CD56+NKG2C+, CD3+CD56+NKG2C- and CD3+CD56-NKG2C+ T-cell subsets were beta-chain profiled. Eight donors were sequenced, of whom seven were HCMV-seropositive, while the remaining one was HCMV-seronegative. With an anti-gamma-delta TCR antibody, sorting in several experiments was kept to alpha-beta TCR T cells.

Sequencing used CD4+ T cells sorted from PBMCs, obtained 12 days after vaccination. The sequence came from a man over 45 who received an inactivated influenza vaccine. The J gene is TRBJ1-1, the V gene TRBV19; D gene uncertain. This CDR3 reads CASSIGPKITAFF. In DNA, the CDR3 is TGTGCCAGTAGTATTGGCCCTAAGATCACGGCTTTCTTT.